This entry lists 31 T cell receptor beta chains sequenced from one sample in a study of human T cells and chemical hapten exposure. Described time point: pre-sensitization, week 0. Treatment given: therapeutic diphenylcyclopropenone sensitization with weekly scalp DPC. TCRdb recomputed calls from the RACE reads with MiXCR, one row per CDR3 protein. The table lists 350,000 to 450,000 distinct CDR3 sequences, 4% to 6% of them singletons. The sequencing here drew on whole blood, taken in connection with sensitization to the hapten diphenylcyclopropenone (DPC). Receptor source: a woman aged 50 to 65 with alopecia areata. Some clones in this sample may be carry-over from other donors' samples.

The CDR3 nucleotides are TGTGCCAGCAAGAAAGCGACGAACACCGGGGAGCTGTTTTTT. This sequence encodes CASKKATNTGELFF. The gene calls are TRBV2 and TRBJ2-2; no definite D call. Trimming shortened V by 7 bases and J by 0 bases, and 9 bases separated the two germline ends. The germline V gene encodes CDR1 SNHLY and CDR2 FYNNEI. This CDR3 is built from 14 residues.

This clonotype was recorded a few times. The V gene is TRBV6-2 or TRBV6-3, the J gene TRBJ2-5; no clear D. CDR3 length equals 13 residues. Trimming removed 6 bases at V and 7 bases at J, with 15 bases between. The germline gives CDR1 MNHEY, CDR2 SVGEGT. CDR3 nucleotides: TGTGCCAGCAGGGAAACGATATTAGGGACCCAGTACTTC. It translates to CASRETILGTQYF.

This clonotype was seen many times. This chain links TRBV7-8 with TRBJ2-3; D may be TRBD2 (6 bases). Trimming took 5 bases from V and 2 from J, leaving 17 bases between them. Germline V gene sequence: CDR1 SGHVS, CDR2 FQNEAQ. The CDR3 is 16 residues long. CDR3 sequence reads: CASSRGVGGNTDTQYF. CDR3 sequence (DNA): TGTGCCAGCAGCCGTGGGGTGGGGGGAAACACAGATACGCAGTATTTT.

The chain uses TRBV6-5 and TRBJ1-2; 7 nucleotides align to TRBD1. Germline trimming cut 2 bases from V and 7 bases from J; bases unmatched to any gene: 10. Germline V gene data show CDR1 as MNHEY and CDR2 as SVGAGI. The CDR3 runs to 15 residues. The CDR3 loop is CASSYEGRGKVGYTF. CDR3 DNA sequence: TGTGCCAGCAGTTACGAGGGCAGGGGGAAGGTTGGCTACACCTTC.

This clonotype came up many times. CDR3 DNA sequence: TGTGCCAGCAGCGCGTCCTGGGCGGATCAGCCCCAGCATTTT. It yields the protein CASSASWADQPQHF. The chain uses TRBV6-1 and TRBJ1-5; D is undetermined. This CDR3 spans 14 amino acids. Trimming stripped 6 bases from V and 5 bases from J, with 14 bases between. Germline V gene sequence: CDR1 MNHNS, CDR2 SASEGT.

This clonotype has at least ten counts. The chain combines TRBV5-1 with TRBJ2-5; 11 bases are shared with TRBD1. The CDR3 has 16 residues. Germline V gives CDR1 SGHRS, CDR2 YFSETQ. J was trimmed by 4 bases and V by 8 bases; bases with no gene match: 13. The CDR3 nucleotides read TGCGCCAGAGGGAGCCTCGGGACAGGGGGTCGAGAGACCCAGTACTTC. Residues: CARGSLGTGGRETQYF.

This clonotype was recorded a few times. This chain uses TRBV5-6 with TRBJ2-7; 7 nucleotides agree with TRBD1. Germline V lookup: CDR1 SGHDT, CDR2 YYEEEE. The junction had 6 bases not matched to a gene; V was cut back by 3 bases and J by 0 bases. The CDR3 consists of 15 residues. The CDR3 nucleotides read TGTGCCAGCAGCTCCGACAGGGACGTCTCCTACGAGCAGTACTTC. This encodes CASSSDRDVSYEQYF.

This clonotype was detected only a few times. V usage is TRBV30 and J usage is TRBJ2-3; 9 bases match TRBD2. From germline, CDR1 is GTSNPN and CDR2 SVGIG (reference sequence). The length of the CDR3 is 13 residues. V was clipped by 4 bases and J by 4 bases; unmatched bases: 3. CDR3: CAWTGGRADTQYF. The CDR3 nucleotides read TGTGCCTGGACTGGCGGGAGGGCAGATACGCAGTATTTT.

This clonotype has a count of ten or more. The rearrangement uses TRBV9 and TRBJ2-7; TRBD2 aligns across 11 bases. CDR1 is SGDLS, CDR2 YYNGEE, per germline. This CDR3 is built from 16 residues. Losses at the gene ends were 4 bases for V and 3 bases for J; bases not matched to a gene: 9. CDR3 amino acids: CASSPRTSGSIYEQYF. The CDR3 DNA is TGTGCCAGCAGCCCCCGGACTAGCGGGTCTATCTACGAGCAGTACTTC.

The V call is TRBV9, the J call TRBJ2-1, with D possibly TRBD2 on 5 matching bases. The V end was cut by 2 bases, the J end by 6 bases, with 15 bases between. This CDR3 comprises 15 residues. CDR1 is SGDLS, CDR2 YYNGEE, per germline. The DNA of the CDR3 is TGTGCCAGCAGCGTTAGAGCTCTTGCGGGCAATGAGCAGTTCTTC. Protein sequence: CASSVRALAGNEQFF.

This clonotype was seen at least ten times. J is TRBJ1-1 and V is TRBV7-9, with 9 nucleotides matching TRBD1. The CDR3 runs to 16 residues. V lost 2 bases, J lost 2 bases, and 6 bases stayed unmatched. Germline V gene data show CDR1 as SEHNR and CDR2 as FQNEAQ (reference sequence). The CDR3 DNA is TGTGCCAGCAGCTTACCCCTACAGGGGGCAAACACTGAAGCTTTCTTT. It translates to CASSLPLQGANTEAFF.

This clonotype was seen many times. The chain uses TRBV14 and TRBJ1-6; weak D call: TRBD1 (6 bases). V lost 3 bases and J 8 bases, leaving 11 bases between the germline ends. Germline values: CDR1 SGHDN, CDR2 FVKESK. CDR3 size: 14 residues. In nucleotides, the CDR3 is TGTGCCAGCAGCCACAGGGGTACTTATTCACCCCTCCACTTT. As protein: CASSHRGTYSPLHF.

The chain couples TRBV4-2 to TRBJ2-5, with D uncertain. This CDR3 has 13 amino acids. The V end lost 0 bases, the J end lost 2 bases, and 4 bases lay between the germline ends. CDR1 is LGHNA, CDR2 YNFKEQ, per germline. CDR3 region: CASSQDGQETQYF. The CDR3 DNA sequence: TGTGCCAGCAGCCAAGATGGGCAAGAGACCCAGTACTTC.

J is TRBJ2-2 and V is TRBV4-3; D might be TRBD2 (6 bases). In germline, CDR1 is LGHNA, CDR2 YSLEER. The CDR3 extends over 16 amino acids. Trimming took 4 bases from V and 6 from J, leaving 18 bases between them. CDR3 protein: CASSRSGDLPPGELFF. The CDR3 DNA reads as TGCGCCAGCAGCCGTAGCGGAGACCTTCCCCCCGGGGAGCTGTTTTTT.

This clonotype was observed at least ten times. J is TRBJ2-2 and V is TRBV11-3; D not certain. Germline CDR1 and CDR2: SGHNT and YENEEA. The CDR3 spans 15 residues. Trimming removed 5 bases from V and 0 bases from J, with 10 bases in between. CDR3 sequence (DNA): TGTGCCAGCAGCCCTGGACCGACGAACACCGGGGAGCTGTTTTTT. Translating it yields CASSPGPTNTGELFF.

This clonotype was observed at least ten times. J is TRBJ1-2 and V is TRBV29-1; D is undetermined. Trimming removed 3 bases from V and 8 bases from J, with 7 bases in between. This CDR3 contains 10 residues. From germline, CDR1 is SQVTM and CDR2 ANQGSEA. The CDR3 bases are TGCAGCGTTGAGAAGTGGGGCTACACCTTC. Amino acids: CSVEKWGYTF. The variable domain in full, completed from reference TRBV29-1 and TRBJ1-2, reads SAVISQKPSRDICQRGTSLTIQCQVDSQVTMMFWYRQQPGQSLTLIATANQGSEATYESGFVIDKFPISRPNLTFSTLTVSNMSPEDSSIYLCSVEKWGYTFGSGTRLTVV.

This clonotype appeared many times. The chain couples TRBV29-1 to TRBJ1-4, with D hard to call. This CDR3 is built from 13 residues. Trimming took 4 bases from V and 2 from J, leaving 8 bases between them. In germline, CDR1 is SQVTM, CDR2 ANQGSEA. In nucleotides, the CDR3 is TGCAGCGTTGGCGATGTTACTAATGAAAAACTGTTTTTT. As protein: CSVGDVTNEKLFF.

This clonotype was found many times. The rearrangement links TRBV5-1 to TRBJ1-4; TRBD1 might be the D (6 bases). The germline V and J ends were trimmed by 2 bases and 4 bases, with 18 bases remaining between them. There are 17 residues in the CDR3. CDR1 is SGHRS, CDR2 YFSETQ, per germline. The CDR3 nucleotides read TGCGCCAGCAGCTTTAACCCACCCGGACAGAATAATGAAAAACTGTTTTTT. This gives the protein CASSFNPPGQNNEKLFF.

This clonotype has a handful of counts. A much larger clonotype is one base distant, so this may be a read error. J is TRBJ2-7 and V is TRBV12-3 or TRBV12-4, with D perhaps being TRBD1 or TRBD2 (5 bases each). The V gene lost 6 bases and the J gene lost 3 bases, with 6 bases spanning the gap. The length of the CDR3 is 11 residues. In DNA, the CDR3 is TGTGCCAGCAGGGGGGACTACGAGCAGTACTTC. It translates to CASRGDYEQYF.

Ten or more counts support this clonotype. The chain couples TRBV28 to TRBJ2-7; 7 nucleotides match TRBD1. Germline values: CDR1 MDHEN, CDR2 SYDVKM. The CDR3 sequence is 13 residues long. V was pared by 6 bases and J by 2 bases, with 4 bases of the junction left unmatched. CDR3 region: CASRRQGTYEQYF. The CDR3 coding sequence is TGTGCCAGCAGAAGACAGGGAACCTACGAGCAGTACTTC.

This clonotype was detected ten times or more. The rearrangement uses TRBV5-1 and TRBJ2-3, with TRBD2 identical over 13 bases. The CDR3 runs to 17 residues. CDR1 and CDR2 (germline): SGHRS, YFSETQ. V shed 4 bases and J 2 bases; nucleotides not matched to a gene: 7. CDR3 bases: TGCGCCAGCAGCATATCCGGGACTAGCGGGGCCACAGATACGCAGTATTTT. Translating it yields CASSISGTSGATDTQYF.

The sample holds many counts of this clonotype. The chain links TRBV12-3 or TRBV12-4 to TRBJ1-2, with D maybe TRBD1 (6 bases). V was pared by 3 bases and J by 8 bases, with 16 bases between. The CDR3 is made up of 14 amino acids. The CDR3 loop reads CASSFFPNREGYTF. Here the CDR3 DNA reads TGTGCCAGCAGTTTTTTCCCCAACAGGGAAGGCTACACCTTC.

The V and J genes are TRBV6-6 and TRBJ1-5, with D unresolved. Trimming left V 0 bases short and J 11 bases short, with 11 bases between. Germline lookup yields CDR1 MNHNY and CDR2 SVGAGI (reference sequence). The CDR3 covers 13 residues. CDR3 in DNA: TGTGCCAGCAGTTACTCTGGGCCTAGGGCCCAGCATTTT. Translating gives CASSYSGPRAQHF.

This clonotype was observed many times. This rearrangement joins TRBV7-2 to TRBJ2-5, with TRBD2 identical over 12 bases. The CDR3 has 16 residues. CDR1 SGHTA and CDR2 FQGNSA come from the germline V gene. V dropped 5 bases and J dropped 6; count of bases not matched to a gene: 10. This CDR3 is CASSPLAGGPPQTQYF. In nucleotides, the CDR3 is TGTGCCAGCAGCCCTCTAGCGGGAGGGCCCCCCCAGACCCAGTACTTC. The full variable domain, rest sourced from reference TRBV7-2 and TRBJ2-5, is GAGVSQSPSNKVTEKGKDVELRCDPISGHTALYWYRQSLGQGLEFLIYFQGNSAPDKSGLPSDRFSAERTGGSVSTLTIQRTQQEDSAVYLCASSPLAGGPPQTQYFGPGTRLLVL.

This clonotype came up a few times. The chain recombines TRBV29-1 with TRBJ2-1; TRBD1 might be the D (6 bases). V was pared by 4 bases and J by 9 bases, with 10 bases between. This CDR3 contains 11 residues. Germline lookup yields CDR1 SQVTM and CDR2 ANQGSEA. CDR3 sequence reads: CSVARGSEQFF. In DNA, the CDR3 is TGCAGCGTTGCGAGGGGGTCTGAGCAGTTCTTC.

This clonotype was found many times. CDR3 in amino acids: CASSRALGTEAFF. CDR3 nucleotide sequence: TGCGCCAGCAGCCGTGCGTTGGGCACTGAAGCTTTCTTT. The chain recombines TRBV4-1 with TRBJ1-1; D unclear. V was shortened by 4 bases and J by 4 bases, with 10 bases between the two germline ends. The CDR3 extends over 13 amino acids. The V gene's germline CDR1 is MGHRA and CDR2 YSYEKL.

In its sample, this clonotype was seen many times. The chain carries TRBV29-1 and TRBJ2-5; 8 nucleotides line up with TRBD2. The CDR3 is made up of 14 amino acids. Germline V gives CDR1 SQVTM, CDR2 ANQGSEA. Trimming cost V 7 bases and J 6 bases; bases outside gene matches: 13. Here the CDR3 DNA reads TGCAGCGCTCGAATCCCGGGAGGGGAACAGACCCAGTACTTC. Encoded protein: CSARIPGGEQTQYF.

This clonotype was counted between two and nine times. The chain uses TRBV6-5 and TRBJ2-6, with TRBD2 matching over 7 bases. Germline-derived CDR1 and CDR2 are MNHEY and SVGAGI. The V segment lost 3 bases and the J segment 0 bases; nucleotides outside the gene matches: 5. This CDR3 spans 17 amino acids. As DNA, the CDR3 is TGTGCCAGCAGTTATAGTGGCGGGAGCTCTGGGGCCAACGTCCTGACTTTC. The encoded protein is CASSYSGGSSGANVLTF.

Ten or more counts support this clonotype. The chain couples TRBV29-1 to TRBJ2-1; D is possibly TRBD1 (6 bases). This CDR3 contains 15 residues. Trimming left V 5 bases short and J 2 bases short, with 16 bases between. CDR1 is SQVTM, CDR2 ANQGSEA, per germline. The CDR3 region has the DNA TGCAGCGTTAACAGGGCCCAGGGCACCTACAATGAGCAGTTCTTC. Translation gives CSVNRAQGTYNEQFF.

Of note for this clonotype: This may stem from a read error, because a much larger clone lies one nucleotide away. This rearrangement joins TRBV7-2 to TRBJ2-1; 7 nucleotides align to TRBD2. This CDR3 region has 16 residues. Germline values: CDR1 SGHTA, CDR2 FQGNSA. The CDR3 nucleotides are TGTGCCAGCAGCGACACACTAGCGATCTCCTACAATGGGCAGTTCTTC. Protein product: CASSDTLAISYNGQFF.

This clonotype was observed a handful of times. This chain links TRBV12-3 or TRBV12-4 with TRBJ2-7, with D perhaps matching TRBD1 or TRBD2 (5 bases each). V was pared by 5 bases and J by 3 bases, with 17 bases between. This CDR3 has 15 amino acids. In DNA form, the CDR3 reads TGTGCCAGCAGTATTACCCGGGGCCTGAACTACGAGCAGTACTTC. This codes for CASSITRGLNYEQYF.